This T cell receptor (beta chain) comes out of a study of blood T cells in healthy people across ages. Study outcomes and limitations: The recorded TCR beta diversity per million T cells decreased in a roughly linear manner with age.

A few counts support this clonotype. Its antigen is still unknown. Alongside a J-beta primer mix, a sample-barcoded 5' primer served in a second PCR lasting about 7 to 12 cycles. Every single cDNA molecule received a tag from a template-switch adaptor with 12 random nucleotides. TCRdb used MiXCR to reprocess the 5' RACE reads, holding one entry per CDR3 protein. The sample has about 1,400,000 distinct CDR3 sequences, 42% seen once. The V end was cut by 9 bases, the J end by 3 bases, with 15 bases between. CDR3 length: 13 residues. Germline V gene lookup returns CDR1 SGHRS and CDR2 YFSETQ. Per-sample PBMC isolation yielded at least 6.5 million cells.

The sample taken for sequencing was blood. V gene TRBV5-1 combines with J gene TRBJ1-2; D is ambiguous. The receptor was isolated from a woman in her late teens or twenties in good health. The CDR3: CATRNSWDYGYTF. The CDR3 DNA is TGCGCCACCAGGAACTCCTGGGACTATGGCTACACCTTC.